The rows below give T cell receptor beta chains drawn from one sample of a study of T cell responses to AZD1222 COVID-19 vaccine. Here immunoSEQ multiplex PCR was the method, and the copy in TCRdb shows in-frame clones only, minus some. Of tens of thousands of clones in the sample, over 60% were seen once. The specimen was peripheral blood, collected on day 0 of AZD1222 vaccination. These receptors were obtained from an adult in good health. Each CDR3 is given with its conserved first and last residue. D genes are given only for firm matches. Only some rows state a clone size, as once, few, many or a class for expanded clones.

V gene: TRBV30; clone size: .; D gene: .; J gene: TRBJ1-1; CDR3 protein: CAWAQVWPMNTEAFF; CDR3 DNA: TGTGCCTGGGCTCAGGTTTGGCCTATGAACACTGAAGCTTTCTTT
V gene: TRBV3-1/TRBV3-2; clone size: .; D gene: TRBD1; J gene: TRBJ1-2; CDR3 protein: CASSPGTGVYTF; CDR3 DNA: TGTGCCAGCAGCCCTGGGACAGGGGTCTACACCTTC
V gene: TRBV19; clone size: .; D gene: .; J gene: TRBJ1-6; CDR3 protein: CASSSSPNSPLHF; CDR3 DNA: TGTGCCAGTTCCTCCTCTCCTAATTCACCCCTCCACTTT
V gene: TRBV6-5; clone size: .; D gene: .; J gene: TRBJ1-3; CDR3 protein: CASTRVGTGNTIYF; CDR3 DNA: TGTGCCAGCACCCGAGTGGGTACTGGAAACACCATATATTTT
V gene: TRBV10-3; clone size: once; D gene: TRBD1; J gene: TRBJ2-7; CDR3 protein: CATRGQDYEQYF; CDR3 DNA: TGTGCCACCCGAGGACAGGACTACGAGCAGTACTTC
V gene: TRBV14; clone size: .; D gene: TRBD1; J gene: TRBJ1-1; CDR3 protein: CASSERTGAILGTEAFF; CDR3 DNA: TGTGCCAGCAGCGAACGGACAGGGGCAATACTGGGAACTGAAGCTTTCTTT
V gene: TRBV5-8; clone size: once; D gene: .; J gene: TRBJ1-2; CDR3 protein: CASSLGVNYGYTF; CDR3 DNA: TGTGCCAGCAGCTTGGGGGTAAACTATGGCTACACCTTC
V gene: TRBV5-5; clone size: .; D gene: .; J gene: TRBJ1-1; CDR3 protein: CASSWGAGATEAFF; CDR3 DNA: TGTGCCAGCAGCTGGGGGGCGGGGGCCACTGAAGCTTTCTTT
V gene: TRBV30; clone size: .; D gene: TRBD2; J gene: TRBJ2-3; CDR3 protein: CAWKISGGSTDTQYF; CDR3 DNA: TGTGCCTGGAAAATTAGCGGGGGGTCCACAGATACGCAGTATTTT
V gene: TRBV19; clone size: .; D gene: .; J gene: TRBJ1-1; CDR3 protein: CASSSGVMYTEAFF; CDR3 DNA: TGTGCCAGTAGTAGCGGAGTTATGTACACTGAAGCTTTCTTT
V gene: TRBV3-1/TRBV3-2; clone size: .; D gene: TRBD2; J gene: TRBJ2-4; CDR3 protein: CASSRLAGLPQYF; CDR3 DNA: TGTGCCAGCAGCCGACTAGCGGGCCTTCCCCAGTACTTC
V gene: TRBV5-5; clone size: .; D gene: .; J gene: TRBJ2-5; CDR3 protein: CASSFWDRETQYF; CDR3 DNA: TGTGCCAGCAGCTTTTGGGATAGGGAGACCCAGTACTTC
V gene: TRBV7-9; clone size: .; D gene: .; J gene: TRBJ1-4; CDR3 protein: CASSYGDATNEKLFF; CDR3 DNA: TGTGCCAGCAGCTACGGGGACGCAACTAATGAAAAACTGTTTTTT
V gene: TRBV19; clone size: .; D gene: .; J gene: TRBJ1-2; CDR3 protein: CASSIGAQNYGYTF; CDR3 DNA: TGTGCCAGTAGTATAGGTGCCCAGAACTATGGCTACACCTTC
V gene: TRBV6-4; clone size: .; D gene: TRBD2; J gene: TRBJ2-1; CDR3 protein: CASSETSGDYNEQFF; CDR3 DNA: TGTGCCAGCAGTGAGACTAGCGGGGACTACAATGAGCAGTTCTTC
V gene: TRBV4-1; clone size: .; D gene: TRBD1; J gene: TRBJ2-1; CDR3 protein: CASSQERTGGLYNEQFF; CDR3 DNA: TGCGCCAGCAGCCAAGAAAGGACAGGGGGCTTGTACAATGAGCAGTTCTTC
V gene: TRBV19; clone size: .; D gene: .; J gene: TRBJ1-1; CDR3 protein: CASSIDVRGGYAEAFF; CDR3 DNA: TGTGCCAGTAGTATAGATGTTCGGGGGGGTTACGCTGAAGCTTTCTTT
V gene: TRBV5-1; clone size: .; D gene: .; J gene: TRBJ2-3; CDR3 protein: CASSPKGGTDTQYF; CDR3 DNA: TGCGCCAGCAGCCCTAAAGGAGGGACAGATACGCAGTATTTT
V gene: TRBV7-8; clone size: .; D gene: TRBD2; J gene: TRBJ2-7; CDR3 protein: CASSPWTSGGRLEQYF; CDR3 DNA: TGTGCCAGCAGCCCCTGGACTAGCGGGGGCCGTTTAGAGCAGTACTTC
V gene: TRBV19; clone size: .; D gene: .; J gene: TRBJ2-2; CDR3 protein: CASKTDTHTGELFF; CDR3 DNA: TGTGCCAGTAAGACGGACACCCACACCGGGGAGCTGTTTTTT
V gene: TRBV29-1; clone size: .; D gene: .; J gene: TRBJ1-3; CDR3 protein: CSVELWGPDSGNTIYF; CDR3 DNA: TGCAGCGTTGAACTCTGGGGACCAGACTCTGGAAACACCATATATTTT
V gene: TRBV5-5; clone size: .; D gene: .; J gene: TRBJ1-1; CDR3 protein: CASSLDPITEAFF; CDR3 DNA: TGTGCCAGCAGCTTGGACCCGATCACTGAAGCTTTCTTT
V gene: TRBV19; clone size: .; D gene: TRBD1; J gene: TRBJ2-3; CDR3 protein: CASTQPGTAGDTQYF; CDR3 DNA: TGTGCCAGTACTCAACCCGGGACAGCCGGAGATACGCAGTATTTT
V gene: TRBV7-9; clone size: .; D gene: TRBD1; J gene: TRBJ2-2; CDR3 protein: CASSKGQGVGMTGELFF; CDR3 DNA: TGTGCCAGCAGCAAGGGACAGGGGGTCGGTATGACTGGGGAGCTGTTTTTT